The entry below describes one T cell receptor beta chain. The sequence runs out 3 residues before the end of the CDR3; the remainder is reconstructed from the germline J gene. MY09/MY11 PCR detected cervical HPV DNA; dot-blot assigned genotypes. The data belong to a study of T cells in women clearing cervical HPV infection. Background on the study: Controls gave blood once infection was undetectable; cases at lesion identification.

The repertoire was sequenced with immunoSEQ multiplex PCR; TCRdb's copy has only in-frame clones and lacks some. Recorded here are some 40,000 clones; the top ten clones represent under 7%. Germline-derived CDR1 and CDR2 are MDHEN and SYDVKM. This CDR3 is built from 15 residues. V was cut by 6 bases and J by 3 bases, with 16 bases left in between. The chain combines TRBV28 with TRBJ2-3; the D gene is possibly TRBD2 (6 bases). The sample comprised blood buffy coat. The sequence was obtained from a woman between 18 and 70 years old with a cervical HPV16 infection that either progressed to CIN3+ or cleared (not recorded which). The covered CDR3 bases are TGTGCCAGCAGCACGATAGCGGTGGATACAGATACG. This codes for CASSTIAVDTDT. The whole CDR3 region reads CASSTIAVDTDTQYF.